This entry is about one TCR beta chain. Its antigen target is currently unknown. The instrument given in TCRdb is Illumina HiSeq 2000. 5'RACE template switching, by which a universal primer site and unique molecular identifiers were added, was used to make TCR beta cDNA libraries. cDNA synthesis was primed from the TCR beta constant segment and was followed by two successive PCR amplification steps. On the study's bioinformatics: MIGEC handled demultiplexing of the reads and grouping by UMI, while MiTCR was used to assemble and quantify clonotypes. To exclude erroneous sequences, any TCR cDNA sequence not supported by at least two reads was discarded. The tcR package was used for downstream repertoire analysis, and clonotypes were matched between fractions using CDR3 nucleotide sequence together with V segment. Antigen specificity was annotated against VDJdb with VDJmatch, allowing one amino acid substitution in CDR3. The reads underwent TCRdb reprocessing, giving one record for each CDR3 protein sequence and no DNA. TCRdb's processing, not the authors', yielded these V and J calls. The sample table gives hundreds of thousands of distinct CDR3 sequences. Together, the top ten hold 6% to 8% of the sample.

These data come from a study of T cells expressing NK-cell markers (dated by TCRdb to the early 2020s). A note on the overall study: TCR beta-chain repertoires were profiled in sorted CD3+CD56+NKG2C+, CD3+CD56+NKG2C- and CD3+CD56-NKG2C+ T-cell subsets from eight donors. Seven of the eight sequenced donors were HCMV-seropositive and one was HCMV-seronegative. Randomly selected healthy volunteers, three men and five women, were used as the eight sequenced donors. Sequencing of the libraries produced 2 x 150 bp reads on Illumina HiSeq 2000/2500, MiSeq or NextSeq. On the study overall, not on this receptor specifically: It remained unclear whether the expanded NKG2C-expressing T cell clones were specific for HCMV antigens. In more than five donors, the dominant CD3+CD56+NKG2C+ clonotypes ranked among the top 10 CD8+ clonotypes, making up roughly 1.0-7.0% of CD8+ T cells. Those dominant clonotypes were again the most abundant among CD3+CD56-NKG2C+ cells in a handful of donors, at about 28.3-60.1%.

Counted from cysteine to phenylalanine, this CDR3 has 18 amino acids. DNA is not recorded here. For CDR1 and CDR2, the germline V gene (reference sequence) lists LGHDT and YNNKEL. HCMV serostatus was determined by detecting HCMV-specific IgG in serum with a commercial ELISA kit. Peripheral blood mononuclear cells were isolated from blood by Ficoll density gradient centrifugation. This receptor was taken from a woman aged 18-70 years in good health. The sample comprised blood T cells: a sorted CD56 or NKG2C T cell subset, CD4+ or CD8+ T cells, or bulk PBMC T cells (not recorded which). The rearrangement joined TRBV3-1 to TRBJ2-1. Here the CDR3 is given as CASSLFAGERSSYNEQFF.